Described below is a single T cell receptor (beta chain) sequence and its context. The data derive from a study of blood T cell repertoires in COVID-19. Looking at the study overall: PBMCs, B-cell-depleted T cells, or T cells were the source of the cDNA or gDNA that made up the material.

Per the authors' pipeline: Using reference gene primer amplification, nucleated cell counts were estimated. Here immunoSEQ multiplex PCR was the method, and the copy in TCRdb shows in-frame clones only, minus some. V and J calls and clone size come straight from that table; D and trimming were deduced from the DNA. The table lists about 370,000 clones, more than 80% of them singletons. Trimming stripped 5 bases from V and 9 bases from J, with 8 bases between. Germline CDR1 and CDR2: LGHDT and YNNKEL (reference sequence). The length of the CDR3 is 11 residues. Sequenced sample: peripheral blood. This TCR was recovered from a woman between 25 and 40 years old with COVID-19, enrolled during active disease. This sequence joins TRBV3-1 (or the pseudogene TRBV3-2) and TRBJ2-1; D remains ambiguous. CDR3 nucleotide sequence: TGTGCCAGCAGCGTCGAACTTGAGCAGTTCTTC. This sequence encodes CASSVELEQFF.